This note documents a single T cell receptor beta chain sequence. The source of the sample is a study of blood T cell repertoires in COVID-19. Study context: Both acute and convalescent COVID-19 samples were obtained from the United States, Italy and Spain. T cells, B-cell-depleted T cells, or PBMCs supplied cDNA or gDNA.

Source study methods: Counts of nucleated cells, estimated from reference gene primer amplification, were obtained. Assay: immunoSEQ multiplex PCR; the TCRdb copy retains only in-frame clones and omits some. That table is the source of V, J and clone size, and D and trimming were worked out from the DNA. The sample consists of about 64,000 clones, roughly four fifths of them appearing once. V was trimmed by 6 bases and J by 6 bases, leaving 22 bases between them. Germline CDR1 reads KGHSH; CDR2 reads LQKENI. CDR3 length: 16 amino acids. Specimen: peripheral blood. The sequence came from a man older than 75 with acute or convalescent COVID-19. V is TRBV18 and J is TRBJ2-3, with D maybe TRBD2 (6 bases). The CDR3: CASSPFSGSSQDTQYF. The CDR3 DNA reads TGTGCCAGCTCCCCCTTTAGCGGATCCTCACAGGATACGCAGTATTTT.